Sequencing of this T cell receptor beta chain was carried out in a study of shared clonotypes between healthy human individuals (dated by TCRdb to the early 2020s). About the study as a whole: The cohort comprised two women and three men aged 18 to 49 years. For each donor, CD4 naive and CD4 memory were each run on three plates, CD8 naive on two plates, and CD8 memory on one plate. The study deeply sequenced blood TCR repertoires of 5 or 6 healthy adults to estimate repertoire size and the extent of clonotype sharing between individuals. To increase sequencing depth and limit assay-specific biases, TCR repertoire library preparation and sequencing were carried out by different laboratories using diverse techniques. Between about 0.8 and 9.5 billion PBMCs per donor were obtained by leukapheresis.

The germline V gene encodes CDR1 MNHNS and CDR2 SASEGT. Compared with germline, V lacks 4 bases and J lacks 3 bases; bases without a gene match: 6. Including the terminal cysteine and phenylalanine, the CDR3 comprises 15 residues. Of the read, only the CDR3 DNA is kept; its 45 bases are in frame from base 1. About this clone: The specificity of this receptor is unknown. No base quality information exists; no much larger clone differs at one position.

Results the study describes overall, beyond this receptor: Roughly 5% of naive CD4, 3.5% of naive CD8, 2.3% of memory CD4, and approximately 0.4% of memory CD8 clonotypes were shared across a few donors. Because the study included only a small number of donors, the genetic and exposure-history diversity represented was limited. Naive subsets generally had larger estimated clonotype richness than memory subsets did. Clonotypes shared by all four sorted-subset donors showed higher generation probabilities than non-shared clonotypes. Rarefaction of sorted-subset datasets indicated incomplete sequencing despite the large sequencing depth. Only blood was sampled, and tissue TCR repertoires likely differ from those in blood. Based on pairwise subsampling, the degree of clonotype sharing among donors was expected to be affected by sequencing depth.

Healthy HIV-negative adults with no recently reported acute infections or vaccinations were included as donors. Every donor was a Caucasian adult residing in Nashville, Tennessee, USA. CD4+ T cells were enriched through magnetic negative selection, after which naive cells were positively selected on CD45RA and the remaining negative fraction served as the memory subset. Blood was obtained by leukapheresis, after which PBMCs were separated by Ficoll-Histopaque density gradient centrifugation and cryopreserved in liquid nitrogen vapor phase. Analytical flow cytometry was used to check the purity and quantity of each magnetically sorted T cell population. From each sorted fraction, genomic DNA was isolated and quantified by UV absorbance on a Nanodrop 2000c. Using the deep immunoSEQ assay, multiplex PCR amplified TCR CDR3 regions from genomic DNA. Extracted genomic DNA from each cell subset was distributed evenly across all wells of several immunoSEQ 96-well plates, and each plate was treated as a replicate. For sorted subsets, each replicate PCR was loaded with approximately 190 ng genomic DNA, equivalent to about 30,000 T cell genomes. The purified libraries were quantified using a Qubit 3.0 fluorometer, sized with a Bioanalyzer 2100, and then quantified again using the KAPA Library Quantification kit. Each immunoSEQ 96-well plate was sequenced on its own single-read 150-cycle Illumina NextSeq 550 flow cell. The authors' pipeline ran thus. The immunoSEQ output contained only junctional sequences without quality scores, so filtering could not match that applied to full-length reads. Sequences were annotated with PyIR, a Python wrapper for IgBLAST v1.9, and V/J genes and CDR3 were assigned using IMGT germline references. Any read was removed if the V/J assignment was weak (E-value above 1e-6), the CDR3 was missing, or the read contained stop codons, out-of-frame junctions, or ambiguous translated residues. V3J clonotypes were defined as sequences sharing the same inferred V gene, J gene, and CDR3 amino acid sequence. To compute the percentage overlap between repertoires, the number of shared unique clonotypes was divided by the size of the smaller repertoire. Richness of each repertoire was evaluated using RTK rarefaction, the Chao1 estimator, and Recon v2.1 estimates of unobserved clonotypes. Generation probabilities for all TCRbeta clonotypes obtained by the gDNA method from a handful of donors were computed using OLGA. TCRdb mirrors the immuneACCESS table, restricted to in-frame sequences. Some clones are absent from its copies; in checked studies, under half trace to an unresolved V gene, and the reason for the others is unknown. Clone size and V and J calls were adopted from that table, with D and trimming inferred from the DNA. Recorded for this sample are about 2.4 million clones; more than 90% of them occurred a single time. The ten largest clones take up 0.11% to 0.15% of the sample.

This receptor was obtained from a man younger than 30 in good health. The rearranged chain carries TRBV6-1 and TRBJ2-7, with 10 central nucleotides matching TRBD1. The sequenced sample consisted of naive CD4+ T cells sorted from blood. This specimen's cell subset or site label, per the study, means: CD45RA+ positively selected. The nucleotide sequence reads TGTGCCAGCAGTGGGGCCGACAGGGGGCTCTACGAGCAGTACTTC. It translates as CASSGADRGLYEQYF.